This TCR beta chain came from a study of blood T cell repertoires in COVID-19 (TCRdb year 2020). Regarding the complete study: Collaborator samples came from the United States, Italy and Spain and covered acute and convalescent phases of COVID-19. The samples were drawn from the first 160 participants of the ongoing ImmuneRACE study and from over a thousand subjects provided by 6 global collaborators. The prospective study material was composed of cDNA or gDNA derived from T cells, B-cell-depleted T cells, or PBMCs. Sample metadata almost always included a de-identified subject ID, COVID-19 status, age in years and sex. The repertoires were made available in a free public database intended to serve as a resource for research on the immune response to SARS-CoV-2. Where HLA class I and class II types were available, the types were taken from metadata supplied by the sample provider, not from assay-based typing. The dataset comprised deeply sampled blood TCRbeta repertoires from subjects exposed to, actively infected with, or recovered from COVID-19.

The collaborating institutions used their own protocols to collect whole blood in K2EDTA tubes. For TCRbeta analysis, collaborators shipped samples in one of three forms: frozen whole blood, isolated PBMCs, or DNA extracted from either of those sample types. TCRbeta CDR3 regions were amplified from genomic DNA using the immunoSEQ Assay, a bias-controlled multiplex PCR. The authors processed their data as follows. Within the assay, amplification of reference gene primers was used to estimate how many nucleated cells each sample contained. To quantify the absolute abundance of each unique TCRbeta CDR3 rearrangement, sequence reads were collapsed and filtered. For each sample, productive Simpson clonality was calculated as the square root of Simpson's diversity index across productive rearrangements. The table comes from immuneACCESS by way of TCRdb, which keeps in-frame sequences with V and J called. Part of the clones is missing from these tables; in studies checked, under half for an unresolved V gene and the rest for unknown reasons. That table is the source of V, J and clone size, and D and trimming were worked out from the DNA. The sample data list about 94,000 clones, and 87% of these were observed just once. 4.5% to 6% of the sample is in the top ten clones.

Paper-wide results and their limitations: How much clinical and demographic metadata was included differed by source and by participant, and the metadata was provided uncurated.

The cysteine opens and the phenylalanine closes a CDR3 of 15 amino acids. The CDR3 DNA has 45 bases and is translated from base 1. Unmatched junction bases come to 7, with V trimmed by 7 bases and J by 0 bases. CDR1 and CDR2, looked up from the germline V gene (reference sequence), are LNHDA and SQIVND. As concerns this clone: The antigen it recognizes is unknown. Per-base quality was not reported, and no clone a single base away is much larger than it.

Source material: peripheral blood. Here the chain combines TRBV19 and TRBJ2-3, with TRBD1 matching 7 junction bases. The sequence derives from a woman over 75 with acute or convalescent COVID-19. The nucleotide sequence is TGTGCCAGTACCCAGACAGGGCCTAGCACAGATACGCAGTATTTT. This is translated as CASTQTGPSTDTQYF.